The 32 T cell receptor beta chains presented below share a single source sample, sequenced in a study of T cell responses to AZD1222 COVID-19 vaccine. The assay was immunoSEQ multiplex PCR, and TCRdb's table has in-frame clones only and misses some. Among approximately 150,000 clones listed, approximately 90% were seen once. The material sequenced was peripheral blood, taken 28 days after the second dose of the MenACWY control vaccine. The source is an adult who received the MenACWY meningococcal vaccine as a control.

This chain joins TRBV18 and TRBJ2-5; TRBD1 matches 7 bases. This CDR3 spans 14 amino acids. V was pared by 3 bases and J by 5 bases, with 6 bases of the junction left unmatched. From germline, CDR1 is KGHSH and CDR2 LQKENI. The CDR3 sequence: CASSPRDRKETQYF. The CDR3 region has the DNA TGTGCCAGCTCACCGAGGGACAGAAAGGAGACCCAGTACTTC.

CDR3 in DNA: TGCGCCAGCAGCCTATCTGACAGCGTCTCTGGAAACACCATATATTTT. Its protein product is CASSLSDSVSGNTIYF. This rearrangement joins TRBV4-3 to TRBJ1-3; maybe TRBD1 (5 bases). The CDR3 runs to 16 residues. V dropped 4 bases and J dropped 0 bases, with 13 bases sitting between them. The germline CDR1 and CDR2 sequences are LGHNA and YSLEER.

This chain links TRBV7-9 with TRBJ2-7; D might be TRBD1 or TRBD2, each matching 5 bases. Trimming pared 2 bases from V and 2 bases from J, leaving 13 bases between. Germline loops: CDR1 SEHNR, CDR2 FQNEAQ (reference sequence). The CDR3 runs 15 residues. In DNA, the CDR3 is TGTGCCAGCAGCTTATTCGGGACCGATACCTACGAGCAGTACTTC. This codes for CASSLFGTDTYEQYF.

The rearrangement links TRBV9 to TRBJ1-3, with D hard to call. This CDR3 region has 16 residues. Trimming cost V 3 bases and J 0 bases, with 13 bases left between them. CDR1 is SGDLS and CDR2 is YYNGEE in the germline V gene. The CDR3 nucleotides are TGTGCCAGCAGCGCCCTAGGCCCAAGCTCTGGAAACACCATATATTTT. Amino acids: CASSALGPSSGNTIYF.

The chain links TRBV4-3 to TRBJ2-3, with D perhaps given as TRBD1 or TRBD2 (5 bases each). Germline-derived CDR1 and CDR2 are LGHNA and YSLEER. The V gene lost 0 bases and the J gene lost 5 bases, with 12 bases spanning the gap. CDR3 size: 15 residues. The CDR3: CASSQDEGKGDTQYF. CDR3 coding DNA: TGCGCCAGCAGCCAAGATGAGGGGAAGGGAGATACGCAGTATTTT.

V and J are TRBV5-8 and TRBJ1-2; D gene uncertain. The CDR3 length is 12 residues. Trimming removed 2 bases from V and 8 bases from J, with 10 bases in between. Germline lookup yields CDR1 SGHTS and CDR2 YDEGEE. The DNA for the CDR3 is TGTGCCAGCAGCTTTCGGGAGGGCGGCTACACCTTC. As protein: CASSFREGGYTF.

The chain carries TRBV5-4 and TRBJ2-5; D is perhaps TRBD2 (5 bases). The germline CDR1 and CDR2 sequences are SGHNT and YYREEE (reference sequence). V lost 3 bases to trimming and J lost 5 bases, with 14 bases between them. This CDR3 has 14 residues. The CDR3 reads CASSSNPRRETQYF. The DNA of the CDR3 is TGTGCCAGCAGCTCAAACCCCAGGAGGGAGACCCAGTACTTC.

The chain links TRBV4-3 to TRBJ2-5, with a weak D call TRBD2 (6 bases). Germline-derived CDR1 and CDR2 are LGHNA and YSLEER. Trimming removed 2 bases from V and 0 bases from J, with 16 bases in between. The CDR3 loop spans 17 amino acids. The chain's CDR3 is CASSQYRGGIHQETQYF. Written as DNA, the CDR3 is TGCGCCAGCAGCCAATACCGTGGCGGGATACACCAAGAGACCCAGTACTTC.

The CDR3 bases are TGTGCCAGCAGTGAAAATGTTGGTAAGGGGGAATACTATGGCTACACCTTC. Its protein is CASSENVGKGEYYGYTF. V and J are TRBV6-1 and TRBJ1-2; tentative D call: TRBD1 (6 bases). V was cut by 2 bases and J by 3 bases, with 19 bases left in between. CDR3 size: 17 residues. Germline V CDR1 and CDR2: MNHNS, SASEGT.

The chain carries TRBV19 and TRBJ2-5, with D perhaps being TRBD1 or TRBD2 (6 bases each). The CDR3 loop spans 13 amino acids. Per the germline V gene, CDR1 is LNHDA and CDR2 is SQIVND (reference sequence). Deletions cut 4 bases from V and 7 bases from J, with 13 bases between. The CDR3 DNA is TGTGCCAGTAGTACCTCGGAGGGGGGGACCCAGTACTTC. Protein: CASSTSEGGTQYF.

The V call is TRBV11-3, the J call TRBJ2-2; unclear D gene. V was clipped by 1 base and J by 6 bases, with 9 bases between them. The CDR3 covers 14 residues. Germline lookup yields CDR1 SGHNT and CDR2 YENEEA. The DNA of the CDR3 is TGTGCCAGCAGCTTAGGATACGGGTCCGGGGAGCTGTTTTTT. Its translation is CASSLGYGSGELFF.

The rearrangement links TRBV11-2 to TRBJ2-7; D is ambiguous. The CDR3 runs to 13 residues. Trimming shortened V by 4 bases and J by 0 bases, and 7 bases separated the two germline ends. Germline V gene sequence: CDR1 SGHAT, CDR2 FQNNGV. CDR3 region: CASSYWSSYEQYF. The CDR3 DNA is TGTGCCAGCAGCTACTGGTCCTCCTACGAGCAGTACTTC. The full variable domain, completed using reference TRBV11-2 and TRBJ2-7, is EAGVAQSPRYKIIEKRQSVAFWCNPISGHATLYWYQQILGQGPKLLIQFQNNGVVDDSQLPKDRFSAERLKGVDSTLKIQPAKLEDSAVYLCASSYWSSYEQYFGPGTRLTVT.

A single count supports this clone. The chain combines TRBV4-3 with TRBJ2-3, with 8 bases lining up with TRBD2. V was clipped by 4 bases and J by 2 bases; unmatched bases: 8. The germline CDR1 and CDR2 sequences are LGHNA and YSLEER. The CDR3 consists of 16 residues. CDR3 DNA: TGCGCCAGCAGCCCCCAGCGGGAGCTGTTCACAGATACGCAGTATTTT. Translated, it gives CASSPQRELFTDTQYF.

This chain uses TRBV28 with TRBJ1-1, with D unclear. Germline lookup yields CDR1 MDHEN and CDR2 SYDVKM. This CDR3 comprises 12 residues. V was trimmed by 10 bases and J by 0 bases, leaving 9 bases between them. The CDR3 DNA reads TGTGCCACCCAGCTGATGAACACTGAAGCTTTCTTT. Protein sequence: CATQLMNTEAFF. Full variable domain (outside the CDR3, taken from reference TRBV28 and TRBJ1-1): DVKVTQSSRYLVKRTGEKVFLECVQDMDHENMFWYRQDPGLGLRLIYFSYDVKMKEKGDIPEGYSVSREKKERFSLILESASTNQTSMYLCATQLMNTEAFFGQGTRLTVV.

The V and J genes are TRBV29-1 and TRBJ2-5, with D tentatively TRBD2 (7 bases). Trimming removed 3 bases at V and 0 bases at J, with 17 bases between. This CDR3 is built from 16 residues. Looked up from germline, CDR1 is SQVTM and CDR2 is ANQGSEA. The CDR3 is CSVDGGAGANQETQYF. For the CDR3, the DNA is TGCAGCGTTGATGGGGGGGCGGGAGCCAACCAAGAGACCCAGTACTTC.

This chain connects TRBV27 to TRBJ1-5, with D hard to call. Trimming took off 5 bases at V and 9 bases at J, with 17 bases between the two ends. Germline CDR1 and CDR2: MNHEY and SMNVEV (reference sequence). This CDR3 comprises 14 residues. CDR3 sequence: CASSRRTDLGPQHF. Here the CDR3 DNA reads TGTGCCAGCAGTAGACGGACGGACCTAGGGCCCCAGCATTTT.

The chain has TRBV6-2 or TRBV6-3 and TRBJ2-5; the match to TRBD2 covers 10 bases. CDR1 and CDR2 from the germline V gene are MNHEY and SVGEGT. J was trimmed by 5 bases and V by 0 bases; bases with no gene match: 9. The CDR3 extends over 17 amino acids. CDR3 bases: TGTGCCAGCAGTTACTCCTCTAGCGGGAGAGGGAGGGAGACCCAGTACTTC. Protein sequence: CASSYSSSGRGRETQYF.

The chain combines TRBV5-6 with TRBJ1-5; D is possibly TRBD1 (6 bases). This CDR3 spans 15 amino acids. Per the germline V gene, CDR1 is SGHDT and CDR2 is YYEEEE. V was pared by 1 base and J by 3 bases, with 11 bases between. The CDR3 DNA reads as TGTGCCAGCAGCTTGATGGACAGATTCAATCAGCCCCAGCATTTT. It yields the protein CASSLMDRFNQPQHF.

This sequence joins TRBV28 and TRBJ1-5, with D maybe TRBD1 (5 bases). Germline lookup yields CDR1 MDHEN and CDR2 SYDVKM. CDR3 length: 12 amino acids. The V end was cut by 6 bases, the J end by 5 bases, with 8 bases between. CDR3 sequence reads: CASRKGYQPQHF. The DNA for the CDR3 is TGTGCCAGCAGGAAGGGGTATCAGCCCCAGCATTTT.

The V and J genes are TRBV28 and TRBJ2-7, with D tentatively TRBD1 (6 bases). Trimming removed 6 bases from V and 3 bases from J, with 15 bases in between. The CDR3 loop spans 14 amino acids. Germline V CDR1 and CDR2: MDHEN, SYDVKM. CDR3 nucleotides: TGTGCCAGCAGAACCGGGACACGAAACTACGAGCAGTACTTC. It is translated as CASRTGTRNYEQYF.

This clone showed up just once. The V call is TRBV28, the J call TRBJ1-5; D might be TRBD1 (6 bases). This CDR3 contains 14 residues. Germline-derived CDR1 and CDR2 are MDHEN and SYDVKM. The ends were cut back, 2 bases at V and 8 bases at J, with 13 bases in the middle. The CDR3 loop is CASSLGGGAEPQHF. The CDR3 region has the DNA TGTGCCAGCAGTTTAGGGGGGGGCGCGGAGCCCCAGCATTTT. Combining the CDR3 with reference TRBV28 and TRBJ1-5 gives the whole variable domain DVKVTQSSRYLVKRTGEKVFLECVQDMDHENMFWYRQDPGLGLRLIYFSYDVKMKEKGDIPEGYSVSREKKERFSLILESASTNQTSMYLCASSLGGGAEPQHFGDGTRLSIL.

The chain employs TRBV29-1 and TRBJ1-1; D is possibly TRBD1 (5 bases). Germline V gene data show CDR1 as SQVTM and CDR2 as ANQGSEA. The CDR3 is 14 amino acids. V shed 5 bases and J shed 0 bases, with 13 bases lying between them. CDR3 in DNA: TGCAGCGTTTCTATTTGGGGGATGAACACTGAAGCTTTCTTT. It translates to CSVSIWGMNTEAFF.

This clone was recorded only once. This rearrangement joins TRBV29-1 to TRBJ2-3, with 8 nucleotides matching TRBD1. J gave up 2 bases and V 7 bases, and 2 bases lay outside the gene matches. CDR3 length: 12 residues. Germline V gene data show CDR1 as SQVTM and CDR2 as ANQGSEA. The CDR3 is CSAGQATDTQYF. CDR3 DNA sequence: TGCAGCGCGGGACAGGCCACAGATACGCAGTATTTT.

J is TRBJ2-3 and V is TRBV19, with 11 bases identical to TRBD2. V shed 1 base and J 3 bases; nucleotides not matched to a gene: 6. The CDR3 runs 17 residues. CDR1 and CDR2 from the germline V gene are LNHDA and SQIVND (reference sequence). The CDR3 DNA reads TGTGCCAGTAGTATAGTACTAGCGGGAGTAAGTACAGATACGCAGTATTTT. Its protein product is CASSIVLAGVSTDTQYF.

This clone is a singleton in its sample. The gene calls are TRBV6-5 and TRBJ2-7; D gene ambiguous. Germline CDR1 reads MNHEY; CDR2 reads SVGAGI. Trimming removed 7 bases from V and 1 base from J, with 8 bases in between. CDR3 length equals 12 residues. The CDR3 sequence: CASTPTSYEQYF. The CDR3, as DNA: TGTGCCAGCACTCCGACTTCCTACGAGCAGTACTTC.

The chain combines TRBV7-2 with TRBJ2-7; unclear D gene. This CDR3 spans 14 amino acids. V was shortened by 3 bases and J by 1 base, with 10 bases between the two germline ends. The germline V gene encodes CDR1 SGHTA and CDR2 FQGNSA. DNA for the CDR3: TGTGCCAGCAGCTTCTCCCTGATTTCCTACGAGCAGTACTTC. It specifies CASSFSLISYEQYF.

The V gene is TRBV28, the J gene TRBJ2-7; 7 bases fit TRBD2. The V segment lost 8 bases and the J segment 3 bases; nucleotides outside the gene matches: 10. The CDR3 totals 14 residues. Germline CDR1 is MDHEN and CDR2 is SYDVKM. The CDR3: CASWASGEGYEQYF. The DNA for the CDR3 is TGTGCCAGCTGGGCTTCTGGGGAGGGCTACGAGCAGTACTTC.

This clone was seen a few times. The J gene is TRBJ2-1, the V gene TRBV7-9; weak D call: TRBD2 (5 bases). Deletions cut 10 bases from V and 3 bases from J, with 7 bases between. This CDR3 has 11 residues. Germline loops: CDR1 SEHNR, CDR2 FQNEAQ (reference sequence). The CDR3 DNA follows: TGTGCCACCGGACTCTACAATGAGCAGTTCTTC. Its translation is CATGLYNEQFF.

V gene TRBV5-4 combines with J gene TRBJ2-7; 9 bases are shared with TRBD2. From germline, CDR1 is SGHNT and CDR2 YYREEE (reference sequence). CDR3 length: 14 residues. Unmatched junction bases numbered 3, after V lost 4 bases and J lost 1 base. This CDR3 is CASSGRGGSYEQYF. The CDR3, as DNA: TGTGCCAGCAGCGGGCGGGGGGGATCCTACGAGCAGTACTTC.

CDR3 in DNA: TGTGCCAGCAGCACCCGACAGTCCGCTCAGCCCCAGCATTTT. This gives the protein CASSTRQSAQPQHF. The chain joins TRBV21-1 to TRBJ1-5; TRBD1, the D gene given by the table, was not confirmed from the DNA. TRBV21-1 is given as a pseudogene. This CDR3 comprises 14 residues.

CDR3 region: CASSYPVQGSANSYEQYF. DNA for the CDR3: TGTGCCAGCAGTTACCCGGTTCAGGGGTCAGCGAATTCCTACGAGCAGTACTTC. The rearrangement joins TRBV6-2 or TRBV6-3 to TRBJ2-7; maybe TRBD1 (6 bases). The CDR3 is 18 residues long. V lost 2 bases and J 1 base, leaving 21 bases between the germline ends. The V gene's germline CDR1 is MNHEY and CDR2 SVGEGT.

The chain links TRBV6-2 or TRBV6-3 to TRBJ2-2; D is undetermined. V was cut by 5 bases and J by 5 bases, with 18 bases left in between. This CDR3 comprises 16 residues. Germline V lookup: CDR1 MNHEY, CDR2 SVGEGT. The CDR3 spells CASSKPPWLGTGELFF. Written as DNA, the CDR3 is TGTGCCAGCAGTAAACCCCCCTGGTTAGGGACCGGGGAGCTGTTTTTT.